The 20 T cell receptor beta chains below all came from one sample that was sequenced in a study of blood T cell repertoires in COVID-19. Libraries were prepared by immunoSEQ multiplex PCR; TCRdb keeps only in-frame clonotypes and omits some of them. The table shows approximately 150,000 clones, with around four fifths occurring only once. Sequenced material: peripheral blood. The receptors were sampled from a human donor in a cohort sampled during active COVID-19.

This sequence joins TRBV5-1 and TRBJ2-3, with D tentatively TRBD1 (6 bases). Between the trimmed V and J ends, which lost 6 bases and 2 bases, there was a span of 10 bases. The CDR3 sequence is 13 residues long. Germline lookup yields CDR1 SGHRS and CDR2 YFSETQ. CDR3 sequence: CASIDRITDTQYF. CDR3 sequence (DNA): TGCGCCAGCATTGACAGGATCACAGATACGCAGTATTTT.

The V gene is TRBV5-1, the J gene TRBJ1-1; 7 nucleotides match TRBD1. This CDR3 has 14 residues. V shed 3 bases and J 3 bases; nucleotides not matched to a gene: 5. Germline V CDR1 and CDR2: SGHRS, YFSETQ. The CDR3 reads CASSSGTAHTEAFF. In nucleotides, the CDR3 is TGCGCCAGCAGCTCTGGGACAGCTCACACTGAAGCTTTCTTT. Full variable domain (rest looked up from reference TRBV5-1 and TRBJ1-1): KAGVTQTPRYLIKTRGQQVTLSCSPISGHRSVSWYQQTPGQGLQFLFEYFSETQRNKGNFPGRFSGRQFSNSRSEMNVSTLELGDSALYLCASSSGTAHTEAFFGQGTRLTVV.

The chain is built from TRBV21-1 and TRBJ2-3; TRBD1, the table's D call, was not compared with the DNA. TRBV21-1 is a known pseudogene. This CDR3 is 17 amino acids long. In nucleotides, the CDR3 is TGTGCCAGCAGCAGCCACCGGGACAGGGTCGGCACAGATACGCAGTATTTT. Translation gives CASSSHRDRVGTDTQYF.

In this sample, this clone turned up a few times. V gene TRBV30 combines with J gene TRBJ1-1; TRBD1 might be the D (5 bases). This CDR3 is 15 amino acids long. Trimming removed 0 bases from V and 5 bases from J, with 16 bases in between. Germline values: CDR1 GTSNPN, CDR2 SVGIG (reference sequence). The chain's CDR3 is CAWSVASGEGTEAFF. The DNA of the CDR3 is TGTGCCTGGAGTGTAGCTTCGGGGGAGGGAACTGAAGCTTTCTTT.

The chain recombines TRBV30 with TRBJ1-5; TRBD1 matches at 10 bases. V gave up 0 bases and J gave up 3 bases; unmatched junction bases: 5. Germline lookup yields CDR1 GTSNPN and CDR2 SVGIG (reference sequence). The CDR3 is 16 residues long. CDR3 sequence: CAWSVRQGAINQPQHF. The DNA for the CDR3 is TGTGCCTGGAGTGTGCGACAGGGGGCCATCAATCAGCCCCAGCATTTT.

J is TRBJ2-3 and V is TRBV6-5; 9 bases are shared with TRBD2. Germline V CDR1 and CDR2: MNHEY, SVGAGI. The junction had 2 bases not matched to a gene; V was cut back by 6 bases and J by 4 bases. The CDR3 contains 13 residues. CDR3 nucleotide sequence: TGTGCCAGCAGAGGCGGGGGGGCAGATACGCAGTATTTT. The encoded protein is CASRGGGADTQYF.

This rearrangement joins TRBV4-2 to TRBJ2-1, with 11 bases matching TRBD2. From germline, CDR1 is LGHNA and CDR2 YNFKEQ. The trim removed 0 bases at V and 8 bases at J, leaving 3 bases unmatched. This CDR3 is built from 15 residues. Here the CDR3 reads CASSQETSGDHEQFF. CDR3 bases: TGTGCCAGCAGCCAAGAGACTAGCGGGGACCATGAGCAGTTCTTC.

The V call is TRBV7-2, the J call TRBJ1-5; TRBD1 agrees at 9 bases. Germline lookup yields CDR1 SGHTA and CDR2 FQGNSA. V lost 5 bases and J lost 2; bases outside the gene matches: 4. The CDR3 is 15 residues long. CDR3 region: CASSRTGGGNQPQHF. For the CDR3, the DNA is TGTGCCAGCAGCCGTACAGGGGGCGGCAATCAGCCCCAGCATTTT.

The rearrangement links TRBV19 to TRBJ1-5; 8 bases map to TRBD1. Looked up from germline, CDR1 is LNHDA and CDR2 is SQIVND (reference sequence). Trimming took 0 bases from V and 5 from J; bases not matched to a gene: 24. The CDR3 length is 22 residues. The CDR3 DNA sequence: TGTGCCAGTAGTATAGATCTTCTAGCCAGGGGGCGCGGGGGTATTTTTGATCAGCCCCAGCATTTT. It yields the protein CASSIDLLARGRGGIFDQPQHF.

This clone was detected only once. This chain links TRBV12-5 with TRBJ1-6, with 7 bases aligning to TRBD1. CDR3 length equals 15 residues. V trimming: 5 bases; J trimming: 9 bases; junction bases outside the gene matches: 10. Germline CDR1 and CDR2: LGHNT and FRNRAP. The CDR3 sequence is CASGLGTQGTSPLHF. The CDR3 coding sequence is TGTGCTAGTGGTCTGGGCACACAGGGGACTTCACCCCTCCACTTT.

The chain uses TRBV5-4 and TRBJ2-3, with 12 positions matching TRBD2. This CDR3 region has 16 residues. The germline CDR1 and CDR2 sequences are SGHNT and YYREEE (reference sequence). The J segment lost 2 bases and the V segment lost 3 bases, leaving 4 bases of the junction unmatched. CDR3 loop: CASSSLAGGYTDTQYF. The CDR3 bases are TGTGCCAGCAGCTCACTAGCGGGAGGTTACACAGATACGCAGTATTTT.

The rearrangement links TRBV11-2 to TRBJ2-5; no firm D call. The V gene's germline CDR1 is SGHAT and CDR2 FQNNGV. The CDR3 has 15 amino acids. V gave up 0 bases and J gave up 2 bases, with 10 bases separating them. The CDR3 DNA sequence: TGTGCCAGCAGCTTAGATGGGCACAGACAAGAGACCCAGTACTTC. As protein: CASSLDGHRQETQYF. Drawing the rest from reference TRBV11-2 and TRBJ2-5, the complete variable domain is EAGVAQSPRYKIIEKRQSVAFWCNPISGHATLYWYQQILGQGPKLLIQFQNNGVVDDSQLPKDRFSAERLKGVDSTLKIQPAKLEDSAVYLCASSLDGHRQETQYFGPGTRLLVL.

The V and J genes are TRBV15 and TRBJ1-5; TRBD1 matches at 9 bases. The germline V gene encodes CDR1 LNHNV and CDR2 YYDKDF (reference sequence). Trimming took 4 bases from V and 3 from J; bases not matched to a gene: 13. CDR3 size: 18 residues. As DNA, the CDR3 is TGTGCCACCAGCAAGAGTGCCGGGACAGGGTCCTTCAATCAGCCCCAGCATTTT. The encoded protein is CATSKSAGTGSFNQPQHF.

V and J are TRBV5-1 and TRBJ2-7; 9 bases are a match to TRBD1. This CDR3 is 14 amino acids long. Germline V CDR1 and CDR2: SGHRS, YFSETQ. The V gene end was trimmed by 2 bases and the J gene end by 3 bases; junction bases not matched to a gene: 3. CDR3 residues: CASSFDRGSYEQYF. The CDR3 DNA reads TGCGCCAGCAGCTTCGACAGGGGGAGCTACGAGCAGTACTTC. Full variable domain (missing parts from reference TRBV5-1 and TRBJ2-7): KAGVTQTPRYLIKTRGQQVTLSCSPISGHRSVSWYQQTPGQGLQFLFEYFSETQRNKGNFPGRFSGRQFSNSRSEMNVSTLELGDSALYLCASSFDRGSYEQYFGPGTRLTVT.

This clone was observed a few times. CDR3 nucleotide sequence: TGTGCCAGCAGTAGGACAGCCTACAATGAGCAGTTCTTC. Amino acids: CASSRTAYNEQFF. The chain employs TRBV2 and TRBJ2-1; TRBD1 is a possible D gene (6 bases). The CDR3 contains 13 residues. CDR1 SNHLY and CDR2 FYNNEI come from the germline V gene. Trimming shortened V by 5 bases and J by 2 bases, and 7 bases separated the two germline ends.

V and J are TRBV5-1 and TRBJ2-1, with 7 nucleotides matching TRBD1. The CDR3 runs to 13 residues. CDR1 SGHRS and CDR2 YFSETQ come from the germline V gene. V lost 3 bases to trimming and J lost 12 bases; unmatched junction nucleotides: 9. The CDR3 spells CASSSQGGLGQFF. The CDR3 DNA is TGCGCCAGCAGCTCCCAAGGGGGCTTAGGGCAGTTCTTC. The full variable domain, completed using reference TRBV5-1 and TRBJ2-1, is KAGVTQTPRYLIKTRGQQVTLSCSPISGHRSVSWYQQTPGQGLQFLFEYFSETQRNKGNFPGRFSGRQFSNSRSEMNVSTLELGDSALYLCASSSQGGLGQFFGPGTRLTVL.

This chain joins TRBV4-1 and TRBJ2-5, with TRBD1 matching 8 bases. Per the germline V gene, CDR1 is MGHRA and CDR2 is YSYEKL. This CDR3 has 17 residues. J lost 6 bases, V lost 0 bases, and 12 bases had no gene match. CDR3 DNA: TGCGCCAGCAGCCAAGATAACACCCCGACAGGGGTAAAGACCCAGTACTTC. Protein product: CASSQDNTPTGVKTQYF.

There are a few counts of this clone. The gene calls are TRBV10-1 and TRBJ2-7, with 7 bases lining up with TRBD2. Trimming removed 0 bases from V and 4 bases from J; junction bases left unmatched: 3. This CDR3 is 14 amino acids long. Germline-derived CDR1 and CDR2 are WNHNN and SYGVQD (reference sequence). The CDR3 DNA sequence: TGCGCCAGCAGTGAGTCTGGGCGGGAGTACGAGCAGTACGTC. Its protein product is CASSESGREYEQYV.

The V gene is TRBV9, the J gene TRBJ1-1, with TRBD1 matching over 7 bases. Losses at the gene ends were 3 bases for V and 5 bases for J; bases not matched to a gene: 10. CDR3 length: 15 residues. Germline V gives CDR1 SGDLS, CDR2 YYNGEE. CDR3 residues: CASSATGLGNTEAFF. CDR3 DNA sequence: TGTGCCAGCAGCGCGACAGGGTTGGGAAATACTGAAGCTTTCTTT.

This clone was seen once. This sequence joins TRBV19 and TRBJ2-3; 7 nucleotides line up with TRBD1. The CDR3 has 13 residues. The V and J ends lost 5 bases and 4 bases, in that order; junction bases with no gene match: 3. In germline, CDR1 is LNHDA, CDR2 SQIVND (reference sequence). The CDR3 protein is CASSWTGADTQYF. The CDR3 DNA follows: TGTGCCAGTAGTTGGACAGGAGCAGATACGCAGTATTTT.